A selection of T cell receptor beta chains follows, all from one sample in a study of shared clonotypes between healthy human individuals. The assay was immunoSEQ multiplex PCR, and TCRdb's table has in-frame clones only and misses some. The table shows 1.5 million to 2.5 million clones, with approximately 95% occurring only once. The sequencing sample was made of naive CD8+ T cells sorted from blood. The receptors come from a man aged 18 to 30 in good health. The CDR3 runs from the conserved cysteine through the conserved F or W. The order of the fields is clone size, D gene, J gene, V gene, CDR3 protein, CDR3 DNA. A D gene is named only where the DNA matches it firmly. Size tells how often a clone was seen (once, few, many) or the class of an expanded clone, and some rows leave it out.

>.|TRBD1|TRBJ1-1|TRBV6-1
CASSDRRTGNTEAFF
TGTGCCAGCAGTGACCGCCGGACAGGGAACACTGAAGCTTTCTTT
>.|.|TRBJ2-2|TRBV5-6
CASSLFTGTNTGELFF
TGTGCCAGCAGCTTGTTCACCGGGACGAACACCGGGGAGCTGTTTTTT
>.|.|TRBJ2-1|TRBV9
CASSVDWDGNEQFF
TGTGCCAGCAGCGTAGACTGGGACGGCAATGAGCAGTTCTTC
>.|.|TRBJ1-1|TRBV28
CASSLFQEMNTEAFF
TGTGCCAGCAGTTTATTTCAGGAAATGAACACTGAAGCTTTCTTT
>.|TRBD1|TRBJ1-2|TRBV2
CASSEGTGGAYGYTF
TGTGCCAGCAGTGAAGGGACAGGGGGCGCCTATGGCTACACCTTC
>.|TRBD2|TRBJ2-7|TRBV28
CASSLAGGPDEQYF
TGTGCCAGCAGTTTAGCGGGAGGGCCGGACGAGCAGTACTTC
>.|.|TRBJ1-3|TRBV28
CASTQRRGNTIYF
TGTGCCAGCACCCAGCGACGGGGAAACACCATATATTTT
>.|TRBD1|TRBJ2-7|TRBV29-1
CSAGQGLGYEQYF
TGCAGCGCAGGACAGGGGTTGGGATACGAGCAGTACTTC
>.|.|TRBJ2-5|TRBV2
CASSGPASGNQETQYF
TGTGCCAGCAGTGGTCCGGCGTCAGGGAATCAAGAGACCCAGTACTTC
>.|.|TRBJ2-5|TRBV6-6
CASSYGRGSETQYF
TGTGCCAGCAGTTATGGTAGGGGTTCAGAGACCCAGTACTTC
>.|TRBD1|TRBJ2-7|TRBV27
CASSTGGQSYEQYF
TGTGCCAGCTCAACTGGGGGACAGAGCTACGAGCAGTACTTC
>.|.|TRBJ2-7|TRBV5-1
CASSSTGGPYEQYF
TGCGCCAGCAGCTCCACTGGCGGACCCTACGAGCAGTACTTC
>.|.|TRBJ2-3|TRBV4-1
CASSQEASRTSDTQYF
TGCGCCAGCAGCCAAGAGGCTAGCCGGACCTCAGATACGCAGTATTTT
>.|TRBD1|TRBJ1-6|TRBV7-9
CASSTGDSALHF
TGTGCCAGCAGCACAGGGGATTCAGCCCTCCACTTT
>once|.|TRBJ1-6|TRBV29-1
CSVCEGHNSPLHF
TGCAGCGTTTGTGAAGGGCATAATTCACCCCTCCACTTT
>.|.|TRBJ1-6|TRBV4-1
CASSLTTLGQLSSYNSPLHF
TGCGCCAGCAGCCTGACTACCCTTGGACAGCTGAGCTCCTATAATTCACCCCTCCACTTT
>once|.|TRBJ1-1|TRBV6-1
CASREETEAFF
TGTGCCAGCAGGGAGGAAACTGAAGCTTTCTTT
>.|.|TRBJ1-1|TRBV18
CASLPNRGGARDTEAFF
TGTGCCAGCTTACCCAACCGGGGGGGGGCACGGGACACTGAAGCTTTCTTT
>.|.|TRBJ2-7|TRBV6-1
CASSLHRDYEQYF
TGTGCCAGTTCATTACACAGGGATTACGAGCAGTACTTC
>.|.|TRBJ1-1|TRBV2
CASDSGQLNTEAFF
TGTGCCAGCGACTCGGGGCAGCTGAACACTGAAGCTTTCTTT
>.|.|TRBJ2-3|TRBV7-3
CASSPPSTDTQYF
TGTGCCAGCAGCCCCCCGAGCACAGATACGCAGTATTTT
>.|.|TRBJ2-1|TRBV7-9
CASRPGELGSNEQFF
TGTGCCAGCAGACCGGGGGAATTGGGGAGCAATGAGCAGTTCTTC
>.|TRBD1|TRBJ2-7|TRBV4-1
CASSQDSGDRGLYEQYF
TGCGCCAGCAGCCAAGATTCCGGAGACAGGGGGCTCTACGAGCAGTACTTC
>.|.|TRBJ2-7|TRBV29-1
CSVESEERASYEQYF
TGCAGCGTTGAATCGGAGGAGCGGGCGTCCTACGAGCAGTACTTC
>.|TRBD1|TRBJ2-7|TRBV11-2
CASSVPDGQGAYEQYF
TGTGCCAGCAGCGTCCCGGACGGGCAGGGGGCGTACGAGCAGTACTTC
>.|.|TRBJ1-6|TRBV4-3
CASSQDSGAPLHF
TGCGCCAGCAGCCAAGATTCGGGGGCTCCCCTCCACTTT
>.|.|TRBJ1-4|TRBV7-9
CASSPPPGTEKLFF
TGTGCCAGCAGCCCCCCGCCAGGGACTGAAAAACTGTTTTTT
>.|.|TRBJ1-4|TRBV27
CASSSLSLEKLFF
TGTGCCAGCAGTTCTCTCAGTTTGGAAAAACTGTTTTTT
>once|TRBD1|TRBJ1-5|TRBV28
CASSLVGTAYSNQPQHF
TGTGCCAGCAGTTTAGTTGGGACAGCTTATAGCAATCAGCCCCAGCATTTT
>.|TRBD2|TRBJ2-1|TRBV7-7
CASSSQRGVTGYNEQFF
TGTGCTAGCAGCTCCCAGCGGGGGGTCACTGGGTACAATGAGCAGTTCTTC
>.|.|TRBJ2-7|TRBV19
CASPRSGVEQYF
TGTGCCAGTCCGCGGTCTGGGGTCGAGCAGTACTTC
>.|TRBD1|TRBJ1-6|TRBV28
CASARTGSSYNSPLHF
TGTGCCAGCGCCCGGACAGGGAGCTCCTATAATTCACCCCTCCACTTT
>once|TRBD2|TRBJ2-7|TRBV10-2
CASSEERLAGAYEQYF
TGCGCCAGCAGTGAGGAACGACTAGCGGGGGCCTACGAGCAGTACTTC
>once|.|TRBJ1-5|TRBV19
CASSISAAGENQPQHF
TGTGCCAGTAGTATTTCCGCGGCAGGGGAGAATCAGCCCCAGCATTTT
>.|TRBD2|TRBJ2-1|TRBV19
CASRPRGVYNEQFF
TGTGCCTCGCGCCCGCGGGGGGTCTACAATGAGCAGTTCTTC
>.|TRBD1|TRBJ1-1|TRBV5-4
CASSSRDRQTEAFF
TGTGCCAGCAGCTCCCGGGACAGGCAAACTGAAGCTTTCTTT
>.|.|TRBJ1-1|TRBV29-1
CSVGAVGSGVHEAFF
TGCAGCGTTGGGGCCGTTGGATCAGGAGTCCATGAAGCTTTCTTT
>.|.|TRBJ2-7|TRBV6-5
CASSYFTGSHEQYF
TGTGCCAGCAGTTACTTTACAGGGAGCCACGAGCAGTACTTC
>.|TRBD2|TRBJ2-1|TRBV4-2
CASSLAPGGVYNEQFF
TGTGCCAGCAGCTTGGCCCCGGGGGGGGTCTACAATGAGCAGTTCTTC
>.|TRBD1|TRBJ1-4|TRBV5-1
CASSSDRGEEKLFF
TGCGCCAGCAGCTCCGACAGGGGCGAGGAAAAACTGTTTTTT
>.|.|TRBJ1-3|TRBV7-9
CASSFTGISGNTIYF
TGTGCCAGCAGCTTTACAGGGATCTCTGGAAACACCATATATTTT
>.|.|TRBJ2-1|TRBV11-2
CASSLVLQGWYNEQFF
TGTGCCAGCAGCTTAGTCCTCCAGGGGTGGTACAATGAGCAGTTCTTC
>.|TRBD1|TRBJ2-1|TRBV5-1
CASSLSQGAYEQFF
TGCGCCAGCAGCTTGAGTCAGGGGGCCTATGAGCAGTTCTTC
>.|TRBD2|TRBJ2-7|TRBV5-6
CASSLGLAEKPIYEQYF
TGTGCCAGCAGCTTGGGGCTAGCGGAGAAGCCGATTTACGAGCAGTACTTC
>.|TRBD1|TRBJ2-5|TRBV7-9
CASSQSDREEETQYF
TGTGCCAGCAGCCAATCGGACAGGGAGGAAGAGACCCAGTACTTC
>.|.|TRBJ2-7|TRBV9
CASSGREQYF
TGTGCCAGCAGCGGACGTGAGCAGTACTTC
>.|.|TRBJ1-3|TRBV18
CASSPPKGSSGNTIYF
TGTGCCAGCTCACCCCCAAAGGGAAGCTCTGGAAACACCATATATTTT
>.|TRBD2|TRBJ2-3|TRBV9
CASSVVFTSGTDTQYF
TGTGCCAGCAGCGTAGTATTCACTAGCGGGACAGATACGCAGTATTTT
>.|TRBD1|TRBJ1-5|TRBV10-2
CASWAGGQPQHF
TGCGCCAGCTGGGCAGGGGGTCAGCCCCAGCATTTT
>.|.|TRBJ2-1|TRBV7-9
CASSPRGANNEQFF
TGTGCCAGCAGCCCCCGGGGGGCTAATAATGAGCAGTTCTTC
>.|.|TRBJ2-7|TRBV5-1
CASSLGPDAGYEQYF
TGCGCCAGCAGCTTGGGTCCGGATGCCGGCTACGAGCAGTACTTC
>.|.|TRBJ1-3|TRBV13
CASSLDREGNTIYF
TGTGCCAGCAGCTTAGACAGGGAGGGAAACACCATATATTTT
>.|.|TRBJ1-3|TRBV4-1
CASSQERTVYF
TGCGCCAGCAGCCAAGAGAGAACAGTATATTTT
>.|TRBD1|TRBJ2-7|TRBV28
CASSSTQGVYEQYF
TGTGCCAGCAGTTCCACACAGGGGGTCTACGAGCAGTACTTC
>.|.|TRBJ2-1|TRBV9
CASSGNEQFF
TGTGCCAGCAGCGGCAATGAGCAGTTCTTC
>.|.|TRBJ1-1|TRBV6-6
CASSYTVTSNTEAFF
TGTGCCAGCAGTTATACAGTCACTTCGAACACTGAAGCTTTCTTT
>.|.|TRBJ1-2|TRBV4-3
CASSQDLWGSPYGYTF
TGCGCCAGCAGCCAAGATCTTTGGGGCAGTCCCTATGGCTACACCTTC
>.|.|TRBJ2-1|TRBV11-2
CASDAGTYNEQFF
TGTGCCAGCGATGCGGGAACCTACAATGAGCAGTTCTTC
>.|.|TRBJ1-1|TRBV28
CASSALEENTEAFF
TGTGCCAGCAGTGCCCTCGAGGAGAACACTGAAGCTTTCTTT
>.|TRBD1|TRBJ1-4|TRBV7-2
CASSSRQGAFEKLFF
TGTGCCAGCAGCAGCCGACAGGGGGCTTTTGAAAAACTGTTTTTT